This is a list of T cell receptor beta chains from one sample in a study of cytomegalovirus exposure and HLA in healthy donors. Generated by immunoSEQ multiplex PCR, the TCRdb table keeps only in-frame clones and is missing some. The sample has fewer than 200,000 clones, approximately 85% seen once. The source material was PBMCs. The source of these receptors is a young man in good health and CMV-seropositive. Each CDR3 is given with its conserved first and last residue. The D gene is left open where the match is weak. For some rows the clone size is stated as once, few or many, or as a class when expanded; others skip it.

>-|TRBJ2-7|TRBV7-9|-
CASSFFSQVHSYEQYF
TGTGCCAGCAGCTTTTTTTCACAGGTGCACTCCTACGAGCAGTACTTC
>-|TRBJ2-7|TRBV30|once
CAWSRLRGRYEQYF
TGTGCCTGGTCCCGGCTCAGGGGCCGCTACGAGCAGTACTTC
>TRBD1|TRBJ2-3|TRBV5-1|-
CASRETGGNADTQYF
TGCGCCAGCAGAGAAACAGGGGGGAATGCAGATACGCAGTATTTT
>TRBD2|TRBJ2-7|TRBV5-4|-
CASSLEPGTIYEQYF
TGTGCCAGCAGCTTGGAACCCGGGACTATCTACGAGCAGTACTTC
>-|TRBJ1-6|TRBV7-2|-
CASSLNGRRASPLHF
TGTGCCAGCAGCTTAAATGGTAGGAGGGCTTCACCCCTCCACTTT
>TRBD1|TRBJ1-4|TRBV14|-
CASSLLTGGEKLFF
TGTGCCAGCAGCCTTTTGACAGGGGGTGAAAAACTGTTTTTT
>TRBD2|TRBJ2-5|TRBV7-9|-
CASSLRVWSSGSQETQYF
TGTGCCAGCAGCTTAAGGGTGTGGTCTAGCGGCTCCCAAGAGACCCAGTACTTC
>-|TRBJ2-2|TRBV6-1|-
CASSAPSPGATGELFF
TGTGCCAGCAGTGCCCCATCGCCAGGGGCCACCGGGGAGCTGTTTTTT
>-|TRBJ2-5|TRBV2|few
CASSGNRANQETQYF
TGTGCCAGCAGTGGCAACAGGGCGAACCAAGAGACCCAGTACTTC
>-|TRBJ2-7|TRBV11-2|-
CASSLGTPEQYF
TGTGCCAGCAGCTTAGGGACTCCCGAGCAGTACTTC
>-|TRBJ1-1|TRBV19|-
CASSIGGTVGLNTEAFF
TGTGCCAGTAGTATAGGGGGGACTGTGGGCCTGAACACTGAAGCTTTCTTT
>TRBD1|TRBJ2-1|TRBV10-3|-
CASGQDNEQFF
TGTGCCAGCGGACAGGACAATGAGCAGTTCTTC
>TRBD1|TRBJ1-2|TRBV15|-
CATSRRQGANYGYTF
TGTGCCACCAGCCGGAGACAGGGAGCTAACTATGGCTACACCTTC
>-|TRBJ2-1|TRBV27|-
CASTSSPLSGQFF
TGTGCCAGCACCTCTAGCCCCCTCTCGGGGCAGTTCTTC
>TRBD1|TRBJ2-3|TRBV12-5|-
CASGSRTGWADTQYF
TGTGCTAGTGGTTCAAGGACAGGGTGGGCAGATACGCAGTATTTT
>-|TRBJ2-3|TRBV6-4|-
CASSDSRQNTDTQYF
TGTGCCAGCAGTGACTCGAGACAGAACACAGATACGCAGTATTTT
>-|TRBJ2-7|TRBV19|-
CASSPSSGETYEQYF
TGTGCCAGTAGTCCCTCCTCGGGGGAGACCTACGAGCAGTACTTC
>TRBD1|TRBJ1-5|TRBV4-1|-
CASSQGPDRAIKPQHF
TGCGCCAGCAGCCAAGGACCAGACAGGGCAATCAAGCCCCAGCATTTT
>TRBD2|TRBJ2-3|TRBV2|-
CATPLRRGFTDTQYF
TGTGCCACCCCTTTGCGGCGGGGGTTCACAGATACGCAGTATTTT
>-|TRBJ1-1|TRBV4-1|-
CASSQVPGQPMNTEAFF
TGCGCCAGCAGCCAGGTGCCGGGACAACCTATGAACACTGAAGCTTTCTTT
>TRBD2|TRBJ2-1|TRBV4-2|-
CASSQDLAGGRNEQFF
TGTGCCAGCAGCCAAGATTTAGCGGGGGGGCGGAATGAGCAGTTCTTC
>-|TRBJ2-1|TRBV6-4|-
CASSYRVYNEQFF
TGTGCCAGCAGTTACAGGGTTTACAATGAGCAGTTCTTC
>TRBD2|TRBJ2-7|TRBV5-4|-
CASSLVGGGNEQYF
TGTGCCAGCAGCTTGGTGGGCGGGGGGAATGAGCAGTACTTC
>-|TRBJ2-7|TRBV4-1|-
CASSQGFQGPLYEQYF
TGCGCCAGCAGCCAAGGATTCCAGGGGCCCCTCTACGAGCAGTACTTC
>-|TRBJ2-3|TRBV18|-
CASSPSADTQYF
TGTGCCAGCTCACCTTCAGCAGATACGCAGTATTTT
>-|TRBJ1-6|TRBV12-5|-
CASADQGGRSPLHF
TGTGCTAGTGCCGATCAAGGGGGTAGGTCACCCCTCCACTTT
>TRBD1|TRBJ1-2|TRBV7-8|once
CASSLQDRGRDGYTF
TGTGCCAGCAGCTTACAGGACAGGGGGCGGGATGGCTACACCTTC
>-|TRBJ1-1|TRBV7-9|-
CASSQDEGVGEAFF
TGTGCCAGCAGCCAAGACGAGGGAGTAGGTGAAGCTTTCTTT
>TRBD2|TRBJ2-3|TRBV5-6|-
CASSWEAGEDTQYF
TGTGCCAGCAGCTGGGAGGCGGGGGAAGATACGCAGTATTTT
>-|TRBJ2-2|TRBV5-4|-
CASSFQGPNTGELFF
TGTGCCAGCAGCTTTCAGGGGCCGAACACCGGGGAGCTGTTTTTT
>-|TRBJ1-6|TRBV6-5|-
CASTGEEGYLHF
TGTGCCAGCACCGGCGAGGAGGGCTACCTCCACTTT
>-|TRBJ2-3|TRBV9|-
CASSVVPGDTQYF
TGTGCCAGCAGCGTAGTTCCGGGAGATACGCAGTATTTT